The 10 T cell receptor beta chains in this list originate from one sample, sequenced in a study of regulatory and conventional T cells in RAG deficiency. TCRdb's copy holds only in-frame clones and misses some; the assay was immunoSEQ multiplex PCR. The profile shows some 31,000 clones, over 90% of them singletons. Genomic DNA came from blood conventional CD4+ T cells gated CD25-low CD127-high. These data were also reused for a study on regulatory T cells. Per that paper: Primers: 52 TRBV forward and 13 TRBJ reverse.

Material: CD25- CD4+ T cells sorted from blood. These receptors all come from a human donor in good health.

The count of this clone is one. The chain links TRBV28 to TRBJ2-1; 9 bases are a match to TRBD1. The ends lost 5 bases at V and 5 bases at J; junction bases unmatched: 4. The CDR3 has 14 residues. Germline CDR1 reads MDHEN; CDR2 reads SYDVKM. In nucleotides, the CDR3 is TGTGCCAGCAGTGGGACAGGGCTAAACAATGAGCAGTTCTTC. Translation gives CASSGTGLNNEQFF.

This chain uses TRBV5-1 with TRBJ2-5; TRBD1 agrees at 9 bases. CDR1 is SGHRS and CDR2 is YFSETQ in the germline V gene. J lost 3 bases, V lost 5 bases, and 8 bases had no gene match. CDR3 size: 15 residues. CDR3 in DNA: TGCGCCAGCAGTTATTACAGGGGGCGCGAAGAGACCCAGTACTTC. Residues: CASSYYRGREETQYF. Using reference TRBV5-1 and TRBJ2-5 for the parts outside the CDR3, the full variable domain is KAGVTQTPRYLIKTRGQQVTLSCSPISGHRSVSWYQQTPGQGLQFLFEYFSETQRNKGNFPGRFSGRQFSNSRSEMNVSTLELGDSALYLCASSYYRGREETQYFGPGTRLLVL.

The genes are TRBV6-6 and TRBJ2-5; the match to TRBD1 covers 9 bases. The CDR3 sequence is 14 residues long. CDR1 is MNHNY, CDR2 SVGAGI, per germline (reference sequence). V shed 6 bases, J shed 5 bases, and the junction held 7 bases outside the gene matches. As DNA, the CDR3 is TGTGCCAGCAGCCCGGGACAGGGATGGGAGACCCAGTACTTC. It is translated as CASSPGQGWETQYF.

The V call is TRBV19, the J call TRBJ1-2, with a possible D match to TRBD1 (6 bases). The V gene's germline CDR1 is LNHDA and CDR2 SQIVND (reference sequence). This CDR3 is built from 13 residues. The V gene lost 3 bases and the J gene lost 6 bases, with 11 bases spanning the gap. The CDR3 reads CASSIMGADGYTF. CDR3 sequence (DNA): TGTGCCAGTAGTATTATGGGGGCGGATGGCTACACCTTC.

The CDR3 sequence is CASSERGGVAYGYTF. The CDR3 bases are TGTGCCAGCAGTGAAAGGGGGGGGGTGGCCTATGGCTACACCTTC. The V call is TRBV2, the J call TRBJ1-2; the D gene is possibly TRBD1 (6 bases). The CDR3 has 15 amino acids. CDR1 is SNHLY, CDR2 FYNNEI, per germline. V shed 2 bases and J shed 4 bases, with 14 bases lying between them.

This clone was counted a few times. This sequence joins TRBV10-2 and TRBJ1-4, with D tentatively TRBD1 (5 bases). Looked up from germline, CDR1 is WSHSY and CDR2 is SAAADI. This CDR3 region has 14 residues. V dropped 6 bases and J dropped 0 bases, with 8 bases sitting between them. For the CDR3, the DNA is TGCGCCAGCAGACAGGTCGCAACTAATGAAAAACTGTTTTTT. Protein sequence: CASRQVATNEKLFF.

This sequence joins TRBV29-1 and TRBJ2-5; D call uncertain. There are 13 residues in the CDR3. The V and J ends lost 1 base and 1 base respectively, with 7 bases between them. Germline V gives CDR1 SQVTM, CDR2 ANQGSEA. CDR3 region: CSVEGMSQETQYF. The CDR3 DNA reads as TGCAGCGTTGAAGGCATGAGCCAAGAGACCCAGTACTTC. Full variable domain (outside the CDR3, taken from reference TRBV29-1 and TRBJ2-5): SAVISQKPSRDICQRGTSLTIQCQVDSQVTMMFWYRQQPGQSLTLIATANQGSEATYESGFVIDKFPISRPNLTFSTLTVSNMSPEDSSIYLCSVEGMSQETQYFGPGTRLLVL.

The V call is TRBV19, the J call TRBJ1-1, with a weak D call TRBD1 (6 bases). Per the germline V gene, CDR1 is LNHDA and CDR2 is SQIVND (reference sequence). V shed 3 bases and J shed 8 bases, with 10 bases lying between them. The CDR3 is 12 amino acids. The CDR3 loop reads CASSMGGQEAFF. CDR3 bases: TGTGCCAGTAGTATGGGGGGGCAGGAAGCTTTCTTT.

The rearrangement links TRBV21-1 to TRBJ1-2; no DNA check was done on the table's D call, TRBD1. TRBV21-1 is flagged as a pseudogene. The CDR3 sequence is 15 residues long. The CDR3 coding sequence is TGTGCCAGCAGCGCCGAGACAGGGGGCGTTTGCGGCTACACCTTC. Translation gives CASSAETGGVCGYTF.

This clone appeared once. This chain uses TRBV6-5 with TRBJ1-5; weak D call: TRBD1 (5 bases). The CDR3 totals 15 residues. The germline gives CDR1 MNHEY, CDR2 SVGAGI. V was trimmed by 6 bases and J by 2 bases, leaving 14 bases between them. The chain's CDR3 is CASSLGGGGNQPQHF. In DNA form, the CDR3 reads TGTGCCAGCAGCCTAGGAGGAGGGGGCAATCAGCCCCAGCATTTT.